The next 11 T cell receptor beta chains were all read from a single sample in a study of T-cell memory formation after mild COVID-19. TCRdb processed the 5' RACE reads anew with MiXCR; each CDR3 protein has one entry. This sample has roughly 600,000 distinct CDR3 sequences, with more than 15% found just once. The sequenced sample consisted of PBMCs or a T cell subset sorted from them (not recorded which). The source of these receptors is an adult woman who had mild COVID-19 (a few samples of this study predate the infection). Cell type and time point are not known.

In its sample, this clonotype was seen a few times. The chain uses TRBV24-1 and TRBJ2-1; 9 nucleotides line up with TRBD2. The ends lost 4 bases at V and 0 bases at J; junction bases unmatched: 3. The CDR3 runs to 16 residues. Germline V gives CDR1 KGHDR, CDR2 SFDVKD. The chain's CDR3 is CATSEGTSHSYNEQFF. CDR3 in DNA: TGTGCCACCAGTGAAGGGACTAGCCACTCCTACAATGAGCAGTTCTTC.

CDR3 coding DNA: TGTGCCAGCAGCCCAACCCTCGTCGCGGGGGGGCTCACAGATACGCAGTATTTT. Translation gives CASSPTLVAGGLTDTQYF. This chain links TRBV3-1 with TRBJ2-3; 9 bases map to TRBD2. The V segment lost 4 bases and the J segment 2 bases; nucleotides outside the gene matches: 13. CDR1 is LGHDT, CDR2 YNNKEL, per germline (reference sequence). This CDR3 is built from 18 residues.

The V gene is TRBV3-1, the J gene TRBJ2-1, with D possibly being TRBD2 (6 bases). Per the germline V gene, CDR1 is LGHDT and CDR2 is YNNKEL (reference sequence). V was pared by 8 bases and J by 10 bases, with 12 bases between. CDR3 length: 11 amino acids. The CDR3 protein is CASSGSGEQFF. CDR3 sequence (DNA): TGTGCCAGCTCGGGAAGCGGGGAGCAGTTCTTC.

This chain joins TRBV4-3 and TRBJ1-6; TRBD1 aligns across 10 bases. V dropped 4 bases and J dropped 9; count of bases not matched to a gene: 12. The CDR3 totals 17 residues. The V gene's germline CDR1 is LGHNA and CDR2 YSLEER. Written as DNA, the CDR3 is TGCGCCAGCAGCCGAAGCTTCCGGTGGGACAGGGGTTCACCCCTCCACTTT. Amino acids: CASSRSFRWDRGSPLHF.

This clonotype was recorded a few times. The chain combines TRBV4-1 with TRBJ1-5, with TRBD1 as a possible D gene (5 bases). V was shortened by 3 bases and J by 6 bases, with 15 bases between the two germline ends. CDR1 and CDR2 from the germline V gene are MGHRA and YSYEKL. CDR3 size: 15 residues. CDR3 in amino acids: CASSQGDSVGQPQHF. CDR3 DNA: TGCGCCAGCAGCCAGGGTGACAGCGTGGGTCAGCCCCAGCATTTT.

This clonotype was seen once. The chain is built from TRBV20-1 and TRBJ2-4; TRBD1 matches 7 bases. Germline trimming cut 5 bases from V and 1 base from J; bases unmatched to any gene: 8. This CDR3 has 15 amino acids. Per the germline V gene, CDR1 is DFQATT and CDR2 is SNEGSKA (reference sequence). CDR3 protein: CSAYRGGTAKNIQYF. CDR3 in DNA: TGCAGTGCTTACAGGGGCGGAACGGCCAAAAACATTCAGTACTTC.

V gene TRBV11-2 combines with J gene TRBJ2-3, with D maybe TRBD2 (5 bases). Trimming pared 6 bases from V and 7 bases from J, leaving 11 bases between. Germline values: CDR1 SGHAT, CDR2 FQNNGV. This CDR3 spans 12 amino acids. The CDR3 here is CASRASSYTQYF. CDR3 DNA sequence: TGTGCCAGCAGGGCTAGCTCCTATACGCAGTATTTT.

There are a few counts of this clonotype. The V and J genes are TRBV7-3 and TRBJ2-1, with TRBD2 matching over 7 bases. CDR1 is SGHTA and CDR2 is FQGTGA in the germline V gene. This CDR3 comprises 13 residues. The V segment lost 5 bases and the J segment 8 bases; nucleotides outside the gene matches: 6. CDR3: CASSDGLGHEQFF. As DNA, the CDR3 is TGTGCCAGCAGCGATGGACTAGGCCATGAGCAGTTCTTC.

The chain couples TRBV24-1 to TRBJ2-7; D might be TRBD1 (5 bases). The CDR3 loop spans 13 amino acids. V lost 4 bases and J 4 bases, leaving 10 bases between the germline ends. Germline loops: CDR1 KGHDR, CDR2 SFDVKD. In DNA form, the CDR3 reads TGTGCCACCAGTGAAGGGGTAGGTTACGAGCAGTACTTC. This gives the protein CATSEGVGYEQYF.

CDR3 nucleotide sequence: TGCGCCAGCAGCCAAGGGTCCTTGCGGGGGGGCCCCGGGGGTGAGCAGTTCTTC. Encoded protein: CASSQGSLRGGPGGEQFF. The chain uses TRBV4-1 and TRBJ2-1; 9 bases fit TRBD2. The germline V gene encodes CDR1 MGHRA and CDR2 YSYEKL. V shed 1 base, J shed 9 bases, and the junction held 16 bases outside the gene matches. CDR3 length: 18 amino acids.

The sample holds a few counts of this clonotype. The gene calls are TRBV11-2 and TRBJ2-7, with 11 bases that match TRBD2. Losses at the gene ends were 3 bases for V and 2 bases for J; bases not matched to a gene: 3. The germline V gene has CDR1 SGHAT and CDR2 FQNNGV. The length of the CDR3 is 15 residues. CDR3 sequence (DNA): TGTGCCAGCAGCTTTTTAGCGGGGGGGACCTACGAGCAGTACTTC. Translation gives CASSFLAGGTYEQYF.